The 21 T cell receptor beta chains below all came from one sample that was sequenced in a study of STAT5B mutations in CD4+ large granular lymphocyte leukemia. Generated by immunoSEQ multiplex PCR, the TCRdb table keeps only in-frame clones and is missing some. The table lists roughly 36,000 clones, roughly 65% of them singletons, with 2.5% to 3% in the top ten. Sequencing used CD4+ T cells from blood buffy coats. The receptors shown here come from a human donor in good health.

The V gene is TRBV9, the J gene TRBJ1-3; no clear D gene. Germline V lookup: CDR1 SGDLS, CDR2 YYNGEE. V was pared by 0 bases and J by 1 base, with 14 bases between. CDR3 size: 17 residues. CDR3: CASSVVDSSLSGNTIYF. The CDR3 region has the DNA TGTGCCAGCAGCGTAGTTGATTCATCACTGTCTGGAAACACCATATATTTT.

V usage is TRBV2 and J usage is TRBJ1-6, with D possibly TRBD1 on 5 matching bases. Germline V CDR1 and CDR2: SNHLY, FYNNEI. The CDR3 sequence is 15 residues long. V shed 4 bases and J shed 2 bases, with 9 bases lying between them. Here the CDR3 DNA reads TGTGCCAGCAGTGTAGGGGTTGCCTATAATTCACCCCTCCACTTT. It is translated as CASSVGVAYNSPLHF.

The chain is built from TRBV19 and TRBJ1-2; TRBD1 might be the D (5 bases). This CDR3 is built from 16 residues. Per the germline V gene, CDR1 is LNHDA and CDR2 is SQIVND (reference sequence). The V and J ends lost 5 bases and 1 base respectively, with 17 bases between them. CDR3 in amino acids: CASSYPPGAGNYGYTF. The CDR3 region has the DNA TGTGCCAGTAGTTACCCTCCCGGGGCCGGTAACTATGGCTACACCTTC.

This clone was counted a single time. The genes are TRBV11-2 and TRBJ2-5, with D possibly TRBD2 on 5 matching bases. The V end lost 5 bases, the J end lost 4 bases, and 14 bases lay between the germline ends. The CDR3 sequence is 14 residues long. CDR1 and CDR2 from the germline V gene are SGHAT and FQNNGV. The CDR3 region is CASSPSRGRETQYF. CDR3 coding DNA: TGTGCCAGCAGCCCTTCCCGGGGTCGAGAGACCCAGTACTTC.

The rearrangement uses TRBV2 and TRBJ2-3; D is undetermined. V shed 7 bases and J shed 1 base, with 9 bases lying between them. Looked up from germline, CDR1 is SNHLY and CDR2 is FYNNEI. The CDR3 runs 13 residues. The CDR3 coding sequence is TGTGCCAGCAATAAGGGCGGCACAGATACGCAGTATTTT. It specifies CASNKGGTDTQYF. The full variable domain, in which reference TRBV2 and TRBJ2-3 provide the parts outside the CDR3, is EPEVTQTPSHQVTQMGQEVILRCVPISNHLYFYWYRQILGQKVEFLVSFYNNEISEKSEIFDDQFSVERPDGSNFTLKIRSTKLEDSAMYFCASNKGGTDTQYFGPGTRLTVL.

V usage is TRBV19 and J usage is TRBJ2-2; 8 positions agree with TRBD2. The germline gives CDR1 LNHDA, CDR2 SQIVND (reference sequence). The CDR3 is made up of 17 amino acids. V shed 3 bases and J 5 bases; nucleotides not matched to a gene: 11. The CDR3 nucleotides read TGTGCCAGTAGTATTCGGGGACCGGGGGGGGGTACCGGGGAGCTGTTTTTT. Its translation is CASSIRGPGGGTGELFF.

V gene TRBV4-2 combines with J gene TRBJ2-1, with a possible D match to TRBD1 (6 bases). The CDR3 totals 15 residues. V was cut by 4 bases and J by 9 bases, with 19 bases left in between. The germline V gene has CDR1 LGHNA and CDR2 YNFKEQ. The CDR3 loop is CASSLLPGQISEQFF. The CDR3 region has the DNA TGTGCCAGCAGCCTCTTGCCCGGACAGATAAGTGAGCAGTTCTTC.

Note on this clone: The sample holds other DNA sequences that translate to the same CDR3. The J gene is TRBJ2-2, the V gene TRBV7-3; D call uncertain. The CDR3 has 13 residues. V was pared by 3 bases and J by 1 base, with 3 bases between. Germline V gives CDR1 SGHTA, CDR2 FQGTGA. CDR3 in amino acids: CASSFENTGELFF. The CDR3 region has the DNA TGTGCCAGCAGCTTTGAGAACACCGGGGAGCTGTTTTTT.

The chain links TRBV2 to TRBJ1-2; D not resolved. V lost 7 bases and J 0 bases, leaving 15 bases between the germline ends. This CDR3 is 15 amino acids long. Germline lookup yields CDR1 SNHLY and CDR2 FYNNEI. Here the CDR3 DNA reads TGTGCCAGCAATAGAGACCGCCGAGCTAACTATGGCTACACCTTC. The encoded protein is CASNRDRRANYGYTF. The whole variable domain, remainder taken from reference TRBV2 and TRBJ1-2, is EPEVTQTPSHQVTQMGQEVILRCVPISNHLYFYWYRQILGQKVEFLVSFYNNEISEKSEIFDDQFSVERPDGSNFTLKIRSTKLEDSAMYFCASNRDRRANYGYTFGSGTRLTVV.

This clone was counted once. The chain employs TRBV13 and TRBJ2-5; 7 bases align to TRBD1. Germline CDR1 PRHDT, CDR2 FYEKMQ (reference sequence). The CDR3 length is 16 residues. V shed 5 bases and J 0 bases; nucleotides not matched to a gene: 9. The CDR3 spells CASSPPSDRYQETQYF. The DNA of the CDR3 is TGTGCCAGCAGCCCTCCCTCGGACAGGTACCAAGAGACCCAGTACTTC.

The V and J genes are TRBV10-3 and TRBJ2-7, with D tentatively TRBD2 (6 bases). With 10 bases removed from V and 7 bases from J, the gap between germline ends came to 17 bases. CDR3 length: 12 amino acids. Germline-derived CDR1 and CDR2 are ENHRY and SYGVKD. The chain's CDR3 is CATRDSVREQYF. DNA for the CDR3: TGTGCCACCCGGGACTCAGTGAGAGAGCAGTACTTC.

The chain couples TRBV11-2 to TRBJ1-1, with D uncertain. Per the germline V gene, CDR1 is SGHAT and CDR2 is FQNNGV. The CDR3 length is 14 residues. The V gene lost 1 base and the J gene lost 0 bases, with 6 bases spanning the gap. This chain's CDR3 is CASSLAFVNTEAFF. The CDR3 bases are TGTGCCAGCAGCTTAGCCTTTGTGAACACTGAAGCTTTCTTT.

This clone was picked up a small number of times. CDR3 loop: CASSPTGDKQHF. In nucleotides, the CDR3 is TGTGCCAGCTCTCCTACCGGGGACAAGCAGCATTTT. The genes are TRBV18 and TRBJ1-5; maybe TRBD1 (6 bases). V was clipped by 6 bases and J by 13 bases, with 16 bases between them. The germline gives CDR1 KGHSH, CDR2 LQKENI. The CDR3 runs to 12 residues.

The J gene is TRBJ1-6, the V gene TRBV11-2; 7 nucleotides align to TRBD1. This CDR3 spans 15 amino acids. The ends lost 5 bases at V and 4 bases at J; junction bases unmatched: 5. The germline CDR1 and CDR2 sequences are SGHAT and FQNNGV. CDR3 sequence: CASSPRTGYNSPLHF. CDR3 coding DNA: TGTGCCAGCAGCCCCCGGACAGGTTATAATTCACCCCTCCACTTT.

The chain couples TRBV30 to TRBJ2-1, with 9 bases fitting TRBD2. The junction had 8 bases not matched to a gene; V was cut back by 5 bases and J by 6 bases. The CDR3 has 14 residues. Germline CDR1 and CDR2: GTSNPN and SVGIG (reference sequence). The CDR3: CAWGNSGGGNEQFF. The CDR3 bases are TGTGCCTGGGGCAATAGCGGGGGCGGCAATGAGCAGTTCTTC.

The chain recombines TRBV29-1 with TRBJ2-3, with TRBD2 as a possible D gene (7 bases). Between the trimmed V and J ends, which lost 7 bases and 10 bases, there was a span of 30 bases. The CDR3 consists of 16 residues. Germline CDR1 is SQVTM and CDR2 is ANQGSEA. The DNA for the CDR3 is TGCAGCGGAGCGTCACCTTATCGGGGGGCCGTAAGTCCGCAGTATTTT. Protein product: CSGASPYRGAVSPQYF.

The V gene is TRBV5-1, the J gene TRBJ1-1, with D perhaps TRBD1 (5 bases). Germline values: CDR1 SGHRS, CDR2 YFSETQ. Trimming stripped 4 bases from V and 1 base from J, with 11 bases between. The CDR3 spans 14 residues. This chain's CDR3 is CASSPWGENTEAFF. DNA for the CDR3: TGCGCCAGCAGCCCCTGGGGGGAGAACACTGAAGCTTTCTTT.

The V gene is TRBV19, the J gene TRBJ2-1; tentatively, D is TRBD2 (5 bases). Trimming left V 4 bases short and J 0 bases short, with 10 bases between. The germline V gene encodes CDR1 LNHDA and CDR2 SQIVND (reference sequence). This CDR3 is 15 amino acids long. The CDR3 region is CASSTRESSYNEQFF. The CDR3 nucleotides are TGTGCCAGTAGTACCCGGGAATCCTCCTACAATGAGCAGTTCTTC.

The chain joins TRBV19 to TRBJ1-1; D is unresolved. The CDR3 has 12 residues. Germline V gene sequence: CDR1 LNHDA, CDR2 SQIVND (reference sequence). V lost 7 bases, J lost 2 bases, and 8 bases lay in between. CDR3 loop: CASMRGNTEAFF. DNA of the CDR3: TGTGCCAGTATGCGAGGTAACACTGAAGCTTTCTTT.

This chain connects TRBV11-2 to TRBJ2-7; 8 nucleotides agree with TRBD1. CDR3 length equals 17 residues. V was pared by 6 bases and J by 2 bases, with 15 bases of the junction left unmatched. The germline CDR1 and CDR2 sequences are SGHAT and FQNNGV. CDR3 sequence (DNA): TGTGCCAGCAGGGAGCCCCCCTACGGGACAGGTCCCTACGAGCAGTACTTC. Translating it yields CASREPPYGTGPYEQYF.

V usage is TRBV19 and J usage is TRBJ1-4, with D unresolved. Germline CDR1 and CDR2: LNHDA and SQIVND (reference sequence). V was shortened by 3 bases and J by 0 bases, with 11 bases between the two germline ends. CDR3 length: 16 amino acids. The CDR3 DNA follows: TGTGCCAGTAGTATCGGCAGGCCCACAACTAATGAAAAACTGTTTTTT. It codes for CASSIGRPTTNEKLFF.